The 13 T cell receptor beta chains presented below share a single source sample, sequenced in a study of persistence of HIV-infected CD4 T cells. The immunoSEQ assay was version 4, run in survey mode. Profiling relied on immunoSEQ multiplex PCR, and the TCRdb table lists in-frame clones only, not all of them. The table shows 44,000 or so clones, with approximately 93% occurring only once. Cells were stimulated nonspecifically with anti-CD3/anti-CD28 magnetic beads. CD4+ T cells upregulating both CD40 ligand and CD69 were sorted as responding cells. Antigens of these TCRs are unknown. The specimen comprised CD4+ T cells sorted from PBMCs after roughly 20-hour stimulation, sampled from a patient who received antiretroviral therapy. Receptors originate from an adult man with HIV who was CMV-seropositive.

The chain is built from TRBV7-8 and TRBJ1-2; D may be TRBD1 (5 bases). Per germline, CDR1 SGHVS and CDR2 FQNEAQ. The V and J ends lost 0 bases and 7 bases respectively, with 12 bases between them. This CDR3 has 14 amino acids. CDR3 amino acids: CASSLAGTQGGYTF. The CDR3 DNA follows: TGTGCCAGCAGCTTAGCCGGGACCCAGGGTGGCTACACCTTC.

The rearrangement uses TRBV11-3 and TRBJ2-1; a weak D match, TRBD1 (6 bases). Germline V CDR1 and CDR2: SGHNT, YENEEA. There are 15 residues in the CDR3. Trimming shortened V by 4 bases and J by 5 bases, and 15 bases separated the two germline ends. CDR3 amino acids: CASSSRPDSDNEQFF. CDR3 nucleotides: TGTGCCAGCAGCTCCCGCCCGGACAGTGACAATGAGCAGTTCTTC.

The chain is built from TRBV12-5 and TRBJ1-5; perhaps TRBD1 as D (5 bases). Trimming cost V 6 bases and J 4 bases, with 10 bases left between them. CDR1 and CDR2 from the germline V gene are LGHNT and FRNRAP. CDR3 length: 13 residues. The CDR3 reads CASGTERNQPQHF. The CDR3 DNA reads TGTGCTAGTGGGACAGAAAGGAATCAGCCCCAGCATTTT.

CDR3: CASSEPGTGDYEQYF. The CDR3 DNA follows: TGCGCCAGCAGTGAACCCGGGACAGGGGACTACGAGCAGTACTTC. V is TRBV10-1 and J is TRBJ2-7; 10 bases align to TRBD1. This CDR3 spans 15 amino acids. The ends lost 3 bases at V and 3 bases at J; junction bases unmatched: 5. Germline CDR1 and CDR2: WNHNN and SYGVQD (reference sequence).

Turning to this clone: A junction boundary mismatches the germline segment, possibly from a read error. The rearrangement joins TRBV6-5 to TRBJ2-7, with TRBD1 matching 8 bases. The CDR3 loop spans 13 amino acids. CDR1 and CDR2 (germline): MNHEY, SVGAGI. In DNA form, the CDR3 reads TGTGCCAGCAGCGTCATCTCCCAGGGGGCTCCTCTCTTC. Translation gives CASSVISQGAPLF.

This clone was recorded once. The V and J genes are TRBV5-1 and TRBJ1-4; no clear D. The CDR3 extends over 13 amino acids. CDR1 is SGHRS, CDR2 YFSETQ, per germline. V lost 6 bases and J lost 8, with 14 bases in between. CDR3 sequence: CASKGDYGEKLFF. The CDR3 DNA is TGCGCCAGCAAGGGAGATTACGGGGAAAAACTGTTTTTT.

This chain links TRBV5-1 with TRBJ2-6; 7 bases align to TRBD2. The CDR3 has 20 amino acids. Germline V gene data show CDR1 as SGHRS and CDR2 as YFSETQ. V lost 1 base to trimming and J lost 0 bases; unmatched junction nucleotides: 13. The chain's CDR3 is CASSLKGRGQNSSGANVLTF. In nucleotides, the CDR3 is TGCGCCAGCAGCTTGAAGGGGAGGGGTCAGAATAGCTCTGGGGCCAACGTCCTGACTTTC.

V and J are TRBV20-1 and TRBJ2-4; 9 bases match TRBD2. The CDR3 is made up of 14 amino acids. The J segment lost 7 bases and the V segment lost 3 bases, leaving 7 bases of the junction unmatched. Germline V gene lookup returns CDR1 DFQATT and CDR2 SNEGSKA (reference sequence). CDR3 sequence: CSASPAGGANIQYF. In nucleotides, the CDR3 is TGCAGTGCTAGTCCAGCGGGGGGAGCGAACATTCAGTACTTC.

This sequence joins TRBV5-1 and TRBJ2-3; 10 bases map to TRBD2. From germline, CDR1 is SGHRS and CDR2 YFSETQ. The CDR3 spans 16 residues. V lost 0 bases to trimming and J lost 1 base; unmatched junction nucleotides: 2. The CDR3 region has the DNA TGCGCCAGCAGCTTGGCCGGACTAGCGGGCACAGATACGCAGTATTTT. This translates into CASSLAGLAGTDTQYF. The full variable domain, in which reference TRBV5-1 and TRBJ2-3 provide the parts outside the CDR3, is KAGVTQTPRYLIKTRGQQVTLSCSPISGHRSVSWYQQTPGQGLQFLFEYFSETQRNKGNFPGRFSGRQFSNSRSEMNVSTLELGDSALYLCASSLAGLAGTDTQYFGPGTRLTVL.

J is TRBJ1-1 and V is TRBV5-5; TRBD1 matches 7 bases. The CDR3 is 12 amino acids. CDR1 and CDR2 (germline): SGHKS, YYEKEE (reference sequence). J gave up 11 bases and V 4 bases, and 8 bases lay outside the gene matches. The CDR3 region is CASSVNRGGAFF. The CDR3 coding sequence is TGTGCCAGCAGCGTAAACAGGGGAGGGGCTTTCTTT.

The chain couples TRBV19 to TRBJ2-1, with D unclear. CDR1 and CDR2 (germline): LNHDA, SQIVND (reference sequence). CDR3 length: 14 amino acids. The V gene lost 5 bases and the J gene lost 9 bases, with 17 bases spanning the gap. The CDR3 spells CASSASIWSGEQFF. In nucleotides, the CDR3 is TGTGCCAGTAGTGCCAGCATCTGGAGTGGTGAGCAGTTCTTC.

In nucleotides, the CDR3 is TGTGCCAGCAGCTCACAGGGACAAGATACGCAGTATTTT. Translation: CASSSQGQDTQYF. The chain is built from TRBV7-2 and TRBJ2-3; TRBD1 might be the D (6 bases). Between the trimmed V and J ends, which lost 4 bases and 5 bases, there was a span of 10 bases. There are 13 residues in the CDR3. Germline lookup yields CDR1 SGHTA and CDR2 FQGNSA.

The chain carries TRBV7-9 and TRBJ1-5; D perhaps matches TRBD1 (5 bases). The germline V gene encodes CDR1 SEHNR and CDR2 FQNEAQ (reference sequence). The CDR3 consists of 14 residues. V lost 5 bases and J lost 6, with 14 bases in between. CDR3 residues: CASSIGTLFQPQHF. The CDR3, as DNA: TGTGCCAGCAGCATCGGGACCTTGTTTCAGCCCCAGCATTTT.